The 22 T cell receptor beta chains below all came from one sample that was sequenced in a study of blood T cell repertoires in COVID-19. The data were produced by immunoSEQ multiplex PCR, yet TCRdb's version contains in-frame clones alone and is incomplete. The data contain fewer than 30,000 clones, around 72% of them singletons. The sample consisted of peripheral blood. These receptors all stem from a boy between 2 and 15 years old with active or convalescent COVID-19.

The chain carries TRBV5-6 and TRBJ2-3; maybe TRBD2 (5 bases). The CDR3 sequence is 14 residues long. V gave up 2 bases and J gave up 0 bases, with 7 bases separating them. CDR1 and CDR2 from the germline V gene are SGHDT and YYEEEE. The CDR3 region is CASSFRGSTDTQYF. Written as DNA, the CDR3 is TGTGCCAGCAGCTTCCGGGGTAGCACAGATACGCAGTATTTT.

This clone was observed a single time. The J gene is TRBJ1-5, the V gene TRBV28; no clear D gene. The CDR3 is 14 amino acids. The germline V gene encodes CDR1 MDHEN and CDR2 SYDVKM. The V end lost 8 bases, the J end lost 0 bases, and 11 bases lay between the germline ends. CDR3 coding DNA: TGTGCCAGCTCTAGCGTCCCTAGCAATCAGCCCCAGCATTTT. Residues: CASSSVPSNQPQHF.

Only one count was recorded for this clone. The chain carries TRBV10-3 and TRBJ2-7; perhaps TRBD1 as D (6 bases). Deletions cut 6 bases from V and 6 bases from J, with 12 bases between. The CDR3 contains 12 residues. Germline loops: CDR1 ENHRY, CDR2 SYGVKD. CDR3 sequence: CAISPARGEQYF. Here the CDR3 DNA reads TGTGCCATCAGCCCAGCCAGGGGCGAGCAGTACTTC.

V and J are TRBV11-2 and TRBJ2-7; no definite D call. Trimming cost V 3 bases and J 0 bases, with 12 bases left between them. Germline assignment: CDR1 SGHAT and CDR2 FQNNGV. The CDR3 spans 15 residues. CDR3 nucleotides: TGTGCCAGCAGCTTTCAACGCTCGAGCTCCTACGAGCAGTACTTC. This sequence encodes CASSFQRSSSYEQYF.

The chain employs TRBV9 and TRBJ1-4; D uncertain. CDR1 and CDR2 from the germline V gene are SGDLS and YYNGEE. The CDR3 loop spans 16 amino acids. Trimming took 0 bases from V and 3 from J, leaving 12 bases between them. CDR3 protein: CASSVGEVRANEKLFF. In DNA form, the CDR3 reads TGTGCCAGCAGCGTAGGAGAGGTTCGGGCTAATGAAAAACTGTTTTTT.

This chain links TRBV6-5 with TRBJ2-2, with D possibly TRBD2 on 6 matching bases. Per germline, CDR1 MNHEY and CDR2 SVGAGI. The V gene lost 7 bases and the J gene lost 5 bases, with 14 bases spanning the gap. This CDR3 is built from 14 residues. Here the CDR3 reads CASTWGDRTGELFF. The CDR3, as DNA: TGTGCCAGCACCTGGGGGGATCGGACCGGGGAGCTGTTTTTT.

V is TRBV7-9 and J is TRBJ1-1; 11 bases line up with TRBD1. The V gene's germline CDR1 is SEHNR and CDR2 FQNEAQ (reference sequence). Trimming removed 1 base from V and 4 bases from J; junction bases left unmatched: 8. There are 17 residues in the CDR3. In DNA form, the CDR3 reads TGTGCCAGCAGCTTAGTAATAGGACAGGGGGCTGGCACTGAAGCTTTCTTT. Protein: CASSLVIGQGAGTEAFF.

The rearrangement joins TRBV6-5 to TRBJ2-7, with D hard to call. The CDR3 is 15 residues long. V was clipped by 10 bases and J by 3 bases, with 22 bases between them. Germline-derived CDR1 and CDR2 are MNHEY and SVGAGI. The CDR3 here is CATRNSGLGLYEQYF. In nucleotides, the CDR3 is TGTGCCACACGGAACTCTGGGCTTGGGCTCTACGAGCAGTACTTC.

This chain links TRBV6-6 with TRBJ2-3, with a possible D match to TRBD2 (5 bases). The germline gives CDR1 MNHNY, CDR2 SVGAGI (reference sequence). Trimming took off 4 bases at V and 6 bases at J, with 14 bases between the two ends. This CDR3 comprises 14 residues. Written as DNA, the CDR3 is TGTGCCAGCAGTTTCCTACGCGGGCAGGATACGCAGTATTTT. Protein: CASSFLRGQDTQYF.

V usage is TRBV6-5 and J usage is TRBJ2-1; the match to TRBD2 covers 13 bases. The germline CDR1 and CDR2 sequences are MNHEY and SVGAGI. Trimming removed 7 bases from V and 9 bases from J; junction bases left unmatched: 9. The CDR3 covers 15 residues. The CDR3 region is CASTLGTSGNAEQFF. In nucleotides, the CDR3 is TGTGCCAGCACCCTAGGGACTAGCGGGAATGCTGAGCAGTTCTTC.

This chain uses TRBV28 with TRBJ1-6, with D hard to call. V shed 3 bases and J shed 7 bases, with 10 bases lying between them. Germline CDR1 and CDR2: MDHEN and SYDVKM. The CDR3 is 14 amino acids. CDR3 protein: CASSLAGDNSPLHF. CDR3 sequence (DNA): TGTGCCAGCAGTTTGGCGGGAGACAATTCACCCCTCCACTTT.

This chain uses TRBV10-3 with TRBJ2-1; 7 positions match TRBD2. This CDR3 contains 16 residues. Germline V gene lookup returns CDR1 ENHRY and CDR2 SYGVKD. The trim removed 0 bases at V and 2 bases at J, leaving 4 bases unmatched. The DNA for the CDR3 is TGTGCCATCAGTGAGTCAAAAAGCGGGACCTACAATGAGCAGTTCTTC. This translates into CAISESKSGTYNEQFF.

The J gene is TRBJ1-6, the V gene TRBV14; 7 bases are a match to TRBD1. Germline V lookup: CDR1 SGHDN, CDR2 FVKESK. The V gene end was trimmed by 4 bases and the J gene end by 0 bases; junction bases not matched to a gene: 12. The CDR3 is 19 amino acids. The CDR3 sequence: CASSPGQWSARSYNSPLHF. CDR3 nucleotide sequence: TGTGCCAGCAGCCCGGGACAGTGGAGCGCTCGCTCCTATAATTCACCCCTCCACTTT.

The rearrangement links TRBV6-5 to TRBJ1-2; D is undetermined. Per the germline V gene, CDR1 is MNHEY and CDR2 is SVGAGI. Trimming shortened V by 7 bases and J by 4 bases, and 13 bases separated the two germline ends. CDR3 length equals 13 residues. The DNA for the CDR3 is TGTGCCAGCACCATCCGAGGGCTCTATGGCTACACCTTC. This codes for CASTIRGLYGYTF.

The rearrangement uses TRBV27 and TRBJ2-7, with 13 bases lining up with TRBD2. Per the germline V gene, CDR1 is MNHEY and CDR2 is SMNVEV (reference sequence). This CDR3 is 17 amino acids long. Unmatched junction bases numbered 6, after V lost 2 bases and J lost 2 bases. The CDR3 reads CASSLRLAGGSTYEQYF. DNA of the CDR3: TGTGCCAGCAGTTTAAGACTAGCGGGAGGCTCTACCTACGAGCAGTACTTC.

The V call is TRBV3-1 (or the pseudogene TRBV3-2), the J call TRBJ2-7, with 11 bases identical to TRBD2. CDR3 length equals 15 residues. The germline V gene has CDR1 LGHDT and CDR2 YNNKEL (reference sequence). Trimming removed 1 base from V and 1 base from J; junction bases left unmatched: 0. CDR3 amino acids: CASSQGTSGSYEQYF. In DNA, the CDR3 is TGTGCCAGCAGCCAAGGGACTAGCGGGTCCTACGAGCAGTACTTC.

The chain employs TRBV5-5 and TRBJ1-1; the D is unclear. Trimming shortened V by 2 bases and J by 0 bases, and 14 bases separated the two germline ends. Germline values: CDR1 SGHKS, CDR2 YYEKEE (reference sequence). The CDR3 has 16 amino acids. The DNA for the CDR3 is TGTGCCAGCAGCTTCCTTGGCCCAAGAATGAACACTGAAGCTTTCTTT. Encoded protein: CASSFLGPRMNTEAFF.

The J gene is TRBJ2-5, the V gene TRBV3-1 (or the pseudogene TRBV3-2), with 9 bases that match TRBD2. The CDR3 contains 16 residues. The germline CDR1 and CDR2 sequences are LGHDT and YNNKEL (reference sequence). The trim removed 3 bases at V and 4 bases at J, leaving 9 bases unmatched. CDR3 sequence: CASSHLGAGGRETQYF. The CDR3 DNA sequence: TGTGCCAGCAGCCACCTAGGAGCGGGAGGTAGAGAGACCCAGTACTTC.

The V and J genes are TRBV9 and TRBJ2-7, with D possibly being TRBD1 (5 bases). V was trimmed by 7 bases and J by 2 bases, leaving 13 bases between them. This CDR3 has 13 residues. Germline loops: CDR1 SGDLS, CDR2 YYNGEE. This chain's CDR3 is CASGAGYPYEQYF. The CDR3 DNA is TGTGCCAGCGGGGCAGGGTATCCCTACGAGCAGTACTTC. Together with reference TRBV9 and TRBJ2-7, the CDR3 gives the full variable domain: DSGVTQTPKHLITATGQRVTLRCSPRSGDLSVYWYQQSLDQGLQFLIQYYNGEERAKGNILERFSAQQFPDLHSELNLSSLELGDSALYFCASGAGYPYEQYFGPGTRLTVT.

The V call is TRBV13, the J call TRBJ2-3; 9 bases align to TRBD1. Germline assignment: CDR1 PRHDT and CDR2 FYEKMQ (reference sequence). Trimming cost V 5 bases and J 1 base; bases outside gene matches: 7. The CDR3 has 16 amino acids. The CDR3 coding sequence is TGTGCCAGCAGCGCACAGGGGGCGCGGGGCACAGATACGCAGTATTTT. The encoded protein is CASSAQGARGTDTQYF.

This clone was seen only a few times. The chain couples TRBV5-4 to TRBJ1-2; 9 bases are a match to TRBD1. The CDR3 is 13 amino acids. CDR1 is SGHNT and CDR2 is YYREEE in the germline V gene (reference sequence). J gave up 5 bases and V 4 bases, and 3 bases lay outside the gene matches. As DNA, the CDR3 is TGTGCCAGCAGCCAGGACAGGGGTTATGGCTACACCTTC. Its protein product is CASSQDRGYGYTF.

V and J are TRBV27 and TRBJ1-2, with D perhaps TRBD1 (6 bases). The CDR3 runs to 14 residues. Germline-derived CDR1 and CDR2 are MNHEY and SMNVEV (reference sequence). The V and J ends lost 5 bases and 2 bases respectively, with 12 bases between them. CDR3 DNA: TGTGCCAGCAGTACCCGGGACACAAACTATGGCTACACCTTC. Translating gives CASSTRDTNYGYTF.